This T cell receptor (beta chain) was sequenced in a study of blood T cell repertoires in COVID-19. Libraries were prepared by immunoSEQ multiplex PCR; TCRdb keeps only in-frame clonotypes and omits some of them. The data show 95,000 to 150,000 clones, with approximately 81% seen just once and roughly 4% held by the top ten. This clone was observed a few times. J gave up 6 bases and V 9 bases, and 10 bases lay outside the gene matches. The CDR3 is made up of 14 amino acids. The germline gives CDR1 LNHDA, CDR2 SQIVND (reference sequence). This receptor was obtained from a woman in her 50s with acute or convalescent COVID-19. The specimen was peripheral blood. The chain recombines TRBV19 with TRBJ2-2, with TRBD2 matching over 7 bases. The CDR3 reads CASSVGRAAGELFF. The CDR3 nucleotides read TGTGCCAGCTCTGTAGGGAGGGCGGCCGGGGAGCTGTTTTTT.